This note documents a single T cell receptor (beta chain) sequence. Its antigen remains unidentified. Using its own MiXCR run on the 5' RACE reads, TCRdb lists one record per CDR3 protein. The repertoire holds hundreds of thousands of distinct CDR3 sequences, with roughly 20% as singletons. These data are taken from a study of CD8 T cells in ankylosing spondylitis. Study-wide points: Disease-associated clones were reportedly significantly overrepresented in matched ankylosing spondylitis synovial fluid.

V was trimmed by 3 bases and J by 5 bases, leaving 16 bases between them. CDR3 length equals 15 residues. Germline V gives CDR1 KGHSH, CDR2 LQKENI. This clonotype was obtained from a female donor with ankylosing spondylitis or in good health (not recorded which). Source material: blood, either unsorted or a sorted T cell fraction (not recorded which). The rearrangement uses TRBV18 and TRBJ2-5, with D perhaps matching TRBD1 or TRBD2 (6 bases each). In DNA form, the CDR3 reads TGTGCCAGCTCACCTCATCGGGGGCTGGAGGAGACCCAGTACTTC. Encoded protein: CASSPHRGLEETQYF.